The 12 T cell receptor beta chains given below trace back to one sample, sequenced in a study of T cell responses to AZD1222 COVID-19 vaccine. The assay was immunoSEQ multiplex PCR, and TCRdb's table has in-frame clones only and misses some. The table has roughly 100,000 clones, over 80% seen once. The source was peripheral blood, collected on day 0 of AZD1222 vaccination. Source of these receptors: an adult in good health.

This chain uses TRBV9 with TRBJ2-1, with D possibly being TRBD2 (6 bases). This CDR3 is built from 16 residues. Trimming took 2 bases from V and 0 from J, leaving 12 bases between them. From germline, CDR1 is SGDLS and CDR2 YYNGEE. As DNA, the CDR3 is TGTGCCAGCAGCGTTATAGCGGCTAGCTCCTACAATGAGCAGTTCTTC. Residues: CASSVIAASSYNEQFF.

In its sample, this clone was seen once. The CDR3, as DNA: TGTGCCAGCTCACCATGGGCCAGCTATGGCTACACCTTC. Its translation: CASSPWASYGYTF. The chain combines TRBV18 with TRBJ1-2; D call uncertain. Germline assignment: CDR1 KGHSH and CDR2 LQKENI. This CDR3 has 13 residues. With 2 bases removed from V and 4 bases from J, the gap between germline ends came to 8 bases.

The genes are TRBV6-2 or TRBV6-3 and TRBJ1-5; possibly TRBD1 for D (6 bases). CDR1 and CDR2 (germline): MNHEY, SVGEGT. CDR3 length: 20 residues. The V end lost 0 bases, the J end lost 1 base, and 22 bases lay between the germline ends. CDR3 DNA sequence: TGTGCCAGCAGTTACTCGACTTGGGGGGCGCGTGCCCCGAGCAATCAGCCCCAGCATTTT. This sequence encodes CASSYSTWGARAPSNQPQHF.

V gene TRBV28 combines with J gene TRBJ2-3; D is possibly TRBD1 or TRBD2 (5 bases each). This CDR3 is built from 15 residues. The V end lost 6 bases, the J end lost 4 bases, and 17 bases lay between the germline ends. The germline V gene has CDR1 MDHEN and CDR2 SYDVKM. The CDR3 loop reads CASRHGDRPSDTQYF. CDR3 DNA: TGTGCCAGCAGGCATGGGGACCGTCCCTCAGATACGCAGTATTTT.

The chain has TRBV5-8 and TRBJ1-5; D gene uncertain. CDR1 is SGHTS, CDR2 YDEGEE, per germline. The CDR3 has 14 residues. V was trimmed by 3 bases and J by 4 bases, leaving 11 bases between them. The CDR3 loop reads CASSSRTLNQPQHF. The DNA of the CDR3 is TGTGCCAGCAGCTCCCGGACCTTAAATCAGCCCCAGCATTTT.

V usage is TRBV3-1 (or the pseudogene TRBV3-2) and J usage is TRBJ2-7; D perhaps matches TRBD1 (7 bases). The CDR3 extends over 15 amino acids. V was shortened by 1 base and J by 4 bases, with 14 bases between the two germline ends. Germline CDR1 reads LGHDT; CDR2 reads YNNKEL (reference sequence). CDR3 amino acids: CASSQGGGGGYEQYF. In DNA form, the CDR3 reads TGTGCCAGCAGCCAAGGCGGAGGGGGCGGGTACGAGCAGTACTTC.

The chain links TRBV6-5 to TRBJ2-5, with a possible D match to TRBD1 (7 bases). Germline V CDR1 and CDR2: MNHEY, SVGAGI. With 7 bases removed from V and 1 base from J, the gap between germline ends came to 10 bases. The CDR3 length is 13 residues. Written as DNA, the CDR3 is TGTGCCAGCATGGAGGGGGCCCAAGAGACCCAGTACTTC. It translates to CASMEGAQETQYF.

The chain couples TRBV5-1 to TRBJ1-2; D not certain. The V gene lost 0 bases and the J gene lost 2 bases, with 20 bases spanning the gap. The CDR3 has 18 amino acids. Per the germline V gene, CDR1 is SGHRS and CDR2 is YFSETQ. The CDR3: CASSLARPGEAQNYGYTF. The CDR3 DNA sequence: TGCGCCAGCAGCTTGGCCAGGCCCGGCGAGGCTCAAAACTATGGCTACACCTTC.

V and J are TRBV6-6 and TRBJ1-2; D might be TRBD1 (6 bases). There are 13 residues in the CDR3. Trimming left V 5 bases short and J 6 bases short, with 13 bases between. Germline V gene data show CDR1 as MNHNY and CDR2 as SVGAGI (reference sequence). The CDR3 sequence: CASSTDRTDGYTF. CDR3 in DNA: TGTGCCAGCAGTACTGACAGGACGGATGGCTACACCTTC.

Comment on this clone: Mismatch with germline at one junction end may stem from a read error. The chain has TRBV7-7 and TRBJ2-2, with TRBD2 matching over 13 bases. The CDR3 totals 20 residues. CDR1 and CDR2 from the germline V gene are SSHAT and FNYEAQ (reference sequence). The CDR3 protein is CASSFEGDGLAGALGGELFF. The CDR3 DNA reads TGTGCTAGCAGCTTTGAAGGGGACGGACTAGCGGGGGCCCTCGGCGGGGAGCTGTTTTTT.

The V gene is TRBV7-2, the J gene TRBJ2-7; D not resolved. V gave up 1 base and J gave up 3 bases, with 7 bases separating them. The CDR3 sequence is 13 residues long. Germline V gene sequence: CDR1 SGHTA, CDR2 FQGNSA. The CDR3 DNA sequence: TGTGCCAGCAGCTTAGTGGTAGTCTACGAGCAGTACTTC. This translates into CASSLVVVYEQYF. Full variable domain (remainder filled in from reference TRBV7-2 and TRBJ2-7): GAGVSQSPSNKVTEKGKDVELRCDPISGHTALYWYRQSLGQGLEFLIYFQGNSAPDKSGLPSDRFSAERTGGSVSTLTIQRTQQEDSAVYLCASSLVVVYEQYFGPGTRLTVT.

The rearrangement joins TRBV7-9 to TRBJ2-5; 10 positions agree with TRBD1. Trimming cost V 1 base and J 6 bases; bases outside gene matches: 2. This CDR3 is 14 amino acids long. Germline assignment: CDR1 SEHNR and CDR2 FQNEAQ (reference sequence). The CDR3 coding sequence is TGTGCCAGCAGCTTAGGACAGGGGGCCAAGACCCAGTACTTC. It codes for CASSLGQGAKTQYF.